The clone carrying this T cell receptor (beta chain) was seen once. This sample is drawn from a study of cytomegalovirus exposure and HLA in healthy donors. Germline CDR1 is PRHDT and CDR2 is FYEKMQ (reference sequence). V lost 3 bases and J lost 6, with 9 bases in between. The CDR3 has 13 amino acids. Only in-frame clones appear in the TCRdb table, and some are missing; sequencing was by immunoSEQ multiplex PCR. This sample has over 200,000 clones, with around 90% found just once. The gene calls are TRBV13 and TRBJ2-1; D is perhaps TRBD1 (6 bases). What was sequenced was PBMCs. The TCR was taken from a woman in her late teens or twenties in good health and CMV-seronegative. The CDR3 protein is CASSFVGGNEQFF. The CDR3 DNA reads TGTGCCAGCAGCTTCGTAGGGGGCAATGAGCAGTTCTTC.